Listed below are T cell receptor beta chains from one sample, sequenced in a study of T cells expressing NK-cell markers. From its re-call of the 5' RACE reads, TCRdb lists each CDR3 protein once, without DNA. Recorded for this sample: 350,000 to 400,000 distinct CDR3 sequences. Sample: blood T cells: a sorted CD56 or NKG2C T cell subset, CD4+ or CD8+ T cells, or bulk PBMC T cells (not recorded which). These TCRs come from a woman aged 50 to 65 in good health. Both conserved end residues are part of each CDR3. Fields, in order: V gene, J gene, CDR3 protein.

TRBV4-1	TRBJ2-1	CASSQGSGGSEYEQFF
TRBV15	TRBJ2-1	CATSRDLGGNEQFF
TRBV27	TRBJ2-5	CASSPYIQETQYF
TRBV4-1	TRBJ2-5	CASSQLLAQETQYF
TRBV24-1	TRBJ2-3	CATSDLQRDSPTQYF
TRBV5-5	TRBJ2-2	CASSFPSGTGGTGELFF
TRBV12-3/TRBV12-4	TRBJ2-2	CASNPGPGELFF
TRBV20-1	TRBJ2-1	CSYGRGGSNEQFF
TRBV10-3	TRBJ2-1	CAISERLAGDHEQFF
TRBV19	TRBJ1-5	CASSTTPGSNQPQHF
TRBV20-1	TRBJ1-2	CSANAWTERNYGYTF
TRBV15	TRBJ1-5	CATSRDQGINQPQHF
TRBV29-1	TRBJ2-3	CSVESRQGAADTQYF
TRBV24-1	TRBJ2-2	CATWGRLAGNTGELFF
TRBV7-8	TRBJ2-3	CASSRERGDSTDTQYF
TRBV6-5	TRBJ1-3	CASRTVSGNTIYF
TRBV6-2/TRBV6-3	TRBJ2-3	CASHGVQSTDTQYF
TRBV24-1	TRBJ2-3	CATSASGGSPDTQYF
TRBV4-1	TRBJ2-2	CASSQDPGAFTGELFF
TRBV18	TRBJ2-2	CASSRASGRAGDTGELFF
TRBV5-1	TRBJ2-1	CASSLDLEVGAGTVEQFF
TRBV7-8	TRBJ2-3	CASSHPINGQGTDTQYF
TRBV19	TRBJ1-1	CASGQAMNTEAFF
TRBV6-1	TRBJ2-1	CASRLTSGVGQFF
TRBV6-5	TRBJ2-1	CASSQGDRYEQFF
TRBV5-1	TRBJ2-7	CASSLDRGPGSSYEQYF
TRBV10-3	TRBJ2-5	CAISELDGGVEETQYF
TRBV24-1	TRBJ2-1	CATSASRSGRKNEQFF
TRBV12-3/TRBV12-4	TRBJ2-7	CASSGLAGTTVEQYF
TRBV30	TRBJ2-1	CAWGGGSYNEQFF
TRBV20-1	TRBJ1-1	CSAVGQNTEAFF
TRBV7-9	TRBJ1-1	CASSAQGQAVLNTEAFF
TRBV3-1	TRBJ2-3	CASSQASGRAFADTQYF
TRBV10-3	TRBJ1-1	CAISDGRTNLNTEAFF
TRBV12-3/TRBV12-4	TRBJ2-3	CASSLGSTADTQYF
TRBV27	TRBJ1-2	CASSPRGTGYTF
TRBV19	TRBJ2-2	CASNLGPGTGELFF
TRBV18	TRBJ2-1	CASSRDQGRYNEQFF
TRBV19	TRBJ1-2	CASSVDINYGYTF
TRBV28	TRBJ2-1	CASSSGLDDEQFF
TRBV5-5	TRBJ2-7	CASSLRASLYEQYF
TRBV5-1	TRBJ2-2	CASSLYGRAGELFF
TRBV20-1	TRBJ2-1	CSARDHPPQTYNEQFF
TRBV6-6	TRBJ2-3	CASSYWPGTDTQYF
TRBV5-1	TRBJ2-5	CASSLLSGNLQETQYF
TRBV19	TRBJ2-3	CASRDRLVSDTQYF
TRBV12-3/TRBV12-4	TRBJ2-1	CASSRGVGQANEQFF
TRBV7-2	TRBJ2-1	CASSLSGSVYNEQFF
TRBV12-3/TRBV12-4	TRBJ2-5	CASSRASLKETQYF
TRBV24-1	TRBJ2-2	CATRDRVYTGELFF
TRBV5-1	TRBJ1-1	CASSFSQGSNTEAFF
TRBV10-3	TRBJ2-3	CAMGSGRDTQYF
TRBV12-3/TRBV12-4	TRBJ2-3	CASSPRRQGLTDTQYF
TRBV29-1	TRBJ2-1	CSVYAGALYNEQFF
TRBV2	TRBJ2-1	CASQGTSEYNEQFF
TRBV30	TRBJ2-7	CAWSSSIYEQYF
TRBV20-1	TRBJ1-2	CSARTTPFGSYGYTF
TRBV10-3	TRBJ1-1	CAITGGTEAFF
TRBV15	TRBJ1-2	CATSRDRGLGGYTF
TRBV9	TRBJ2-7	CASSVEWRAYEQYF